Below, 12 T cell receptor beta chains from the same sample are listed, as sequenced in a study of neurological immune-mediated disorders. MiXCR, run by TCRdb on the 5' RACE reads, gives a single entry per CDR3 protein. Among about 66,000 distinct CDR3 sequences listed, 4.5% to 5.5% were seen once. Input material: PBMCs. These TCRs come from a young man with multiple sclerosis.

This clonotype was found many times. The V and J genes are TRBV7-9 and TRBJ2-5; 7 bases map to TRBD1. Germline V gives CDR1 SEHNR, CDR2 FQNEAQ (reference sequence). The CDR3 runs to 14 residues. J was trimmed by 2 bases and V by 4 bases; bases with no gene match: 4. CDR3 amino acids: CASSSQTGQETQYF. CDR3 sequence (DNA): TGTGCCAGCAGCTCCCAGACAGGGCAAGAGACCCAGTACTTC.

This clonotype has ten or more counts. This chain connects TRBV12-3 or TRBV12-4 to TRBJ1-3; D is uncertain. The CDR3 covers 14 residues. Between the trimmed V and J ends, which lost 6 bases and 1 base, there was a span of 10 bases. CDR3 sequence: CASSELLSGNTIYF. CDR3 DNA: TGTGCCAGCAGCGAGTTGTTATCTGGAAACACCATATATTTT.

This clonotype occurred many times. The rearrangement links TRBV5-1 to TRBJ1-1; TRBD1 might be the D (5 bases). The ends were cut back, 4 bases at V and 0 bases at J, with 7 bases in the middle. The CDR3 totals 13 residues. CDR1 is SGHRS and CDR2 is YFSETQ in the germline V gene. This chain's CDR3 is CASSAGLNTEAFF. The CDR3 DNA sequence: TGCGCCAGCAGCGCGGGGCTGAACACTGAAGCTTTCTTT.

At least ten counts were recorded for this clonotype. The chain combines TRBV20-1 with TRBJ1-1; D ambiguous. Germline V gives CDR1 DFQATT, CDR2 SNEGSKA (reference sequence). CDR3 length: 12 residues. V was cut by 0 bases and J by 1 base, with 3 bases left in between. This chain's CDR3 is CSARDGNTEAFF. CDR3 nucleotides: TGCAGTGCTAGAGATGGGAACACTGAAGCTTTCTTT.

The J gene is TRBJ1-6, the V gene TRBV6-4; D is undetermined. Germline CDR1 MRHNA, CDR2 SNTAGT. The CDR3 loop spans 13 amino acids. V was trimmed by 6 bases and J by 6 bases, leaving 9 bases between them. DNA of the CDR3: TGTGCCAGCAGCTATGGACCTAATTCACCCCTCCACTTT. As protein: CASSYGPNSPLHF.

The chain carries TRBV9 and TRBJ2-1, with D uncertain. CDR1 is SGDLS and CDR2 is YYNGEE in the germline V gene. The CDR3 spans 14 residues. The V end lost 0 bases, the J end lost 9 bases, and 13 bases lay between the germline ends. The CDR3 sequence: CASSVGTTGLEQFF. CDR3 in DNA: TGTGCCAGCAGCGTAGGTACGACCGGCCTTGAGCAGTTCTTC.

J is TRBJ2-3 and V is TRBV20-1, with 8 bases identical to TRBD2. This CDR3 has 16 residues. Trimming removed 2 bases from V and 5 bases from J; junction bases left unmatched: 12. Germline V gene lookup returns CDR1 DFQATT and CDR2 SNEGSKA (reference sequence). The CDR3 here is CSARRDPGGAKDTQYF. CDR3 coding DNA: TGCAGTGCTAGACGGGATCCCGGGGGGGCCAAAGATACGCAGTATTTT.

In its sample, this clonotype was seen many times. The chain is built from TRBV4-2 and TRBJ1-2; TRBD1 matches 8 bases. CDR1 and CDR2 (germline): LGHNA, YNFKEQ. This CDR3 contains 20 residues. The ends lost 0 bases at V and 8 bases at J; junction bases unmatched: 23. This CDR3 is CASSQESINSADRAPQGYTF. For the CDR3, the DNA is TGTGCCAGCAGCCAAGAAAGTATCAATAGCGCGGACAGGGCCCCTCAGGGCTACACCTTC.

At least ten counts were recorded for this clonotype. This chain connects TRBV4-1 to TRBJ1-1; weak D call: TRBD1 (5 bases). Deletions cut 0 bases from V and 0 bases from J, with 14 bases between. The germline CDR1 and CDR2 sequences are MGHRA and YSYEKL. CDR3 length: 17 residues. CDR3 in amino acids: CASSQDATGRMNTEAFF. Here the CDR3 DNA reads TGCGCCAGCAGCCAAGATGCCACGGGACGGATGAACACTGAAGCTTTCTTT.

This clonotype was recorded at least ten times. V and J are TRBV4-1 and TRBJ1-2; maybe TRBD1 (5 bases). In germline, CDR1 is MGHRA, CDR2 YSYEKL. CDR3 length: 15 amino acids. Trimming stripped 1 base from V and 2 bases from J, with 11 bases between. CDR3: CASSQVGGGNYGYTF. The CDR3 coding sequence is TGCGCCAGCAGCCAAGTAGGTGGGGGGAACTATGGCTACACCTTC.

This chain uses TRBV4-1 with TRBJ1-2; 11 nucleotides match TRBD1. This CDR3 is built from 15 residues. Germline V CDR1 and CDR2: MGHRA, YSYEKL. J gave up 3 bases and V 5 bases, and 5 bases lay outside the gene matches. CDR3 sequence (DNA): TGCGCCAGCAGCTCCGGGACAGGGGGGTACTATGGCTACACCTTC. Its protein is CASSSGTGGYYGYTF.

This clonotype was recorded many times. The chain recombines TRBV9 with TRBJ2-3; the D gene is possibly TRBD2 (6 bases). Looked up from germline, CDR1 is SGDLS and CDR2 is YYNGEE. The CDR3 runs 15 residues. Trimming left V 3 bases short and J 1 base short, with 12 bases between. The CDR3: CASSGWDLRTDTQYF. DNA for the CDR3: TGTGCCAGCAGCGGATGGGACTTACGCACAGATACGCAGTATTTT. Together with reference TRBV9 and TRBJ2-3, the CDR3 gives the full variable domain: DSGVTQTPKHLITATGQRVTLRCSPRSGDLSVYWYQQSLDQGLQFLIQYYNGEERAKGNILERFSAQQFPDLHSELNLSSLELGDSALYFCASSGWDLRTDTQYFGPGTRLTVL.